This T cell receptor beta chain was sequenced during a study of molecular identifiers for immune sequencing clone quantification. Study summary: Sequencing covered four of five parts into which replicate RNA from about 20,000 or 100,000 naive CD8 cells was split. Whole-study findings and limits: Should identical TCR molecules share a barcode, the sizes of highly expanded clones could be underestimated.

A CD8+CD4-CCR7+CD45RA+ gate was used to sort naive CD8 T cells. Deletions cut 3 bases from V and 2 bases from J, with 14 bases between. Germline V gives CDR1 MDHEN, CDR2 SYDVKM. The CDR3 sequence is 15 residues long. This clonotype was counted between two and nine times. Its antigen is not identified. Bulk libraries came from a prior protocol with listed TCR primers. MiXCR was run by TCRdb on the PCR reads, yielding one entry per CDR3 protein. The sample has around 300,000 distinct CDR3 sequences; under 25% are singletons. The source material was naive CD8+ T cells from blood, with Jurkat cell RNA spiked in. Subset specified: FACS-sorted CD8+CD4-CCR7+CD45RA+ naive T cells. This TCR was sampled from a human donor in good health. Some libraries in this study had Jurkat cell RNA spiked in. This chain joins TRBV28 and TRBJ2-7; tentative D call: TRBD2 (6 bases). CDR3 sequence reads: CASSFRGLRTYEQYF. The CDR3 DNA reads as TGTGCCAGCAGTTTTCGGGGGTTGCGGACCTACGAGCAGTACTTC.